This T cell receptor (beta chain) derives from a study of control samples from healthy donors and cancer patients. The assay was immunoSEQ multiplex PCR, and TCRdb's table has in-frame clones only and misses some. Of over 200,000 clones in the sample, around 80% were seen once. Germline V CDR1 and CDR2: LNHNV, YYDKDF (reference sequence). Trimming pared 1 base from V and 5 bases from J, leaving 15 bases between. This CDR3 contains 15 residues. The sequenced sample was PBMCs. The rearrangement joins TRBV15 to TRBJ2-7; possibly TRBD2 for D (6 bases). The receptor was isolated from a woman aged 55 to 70 with lung cancer. This CDR3 reads CATSRGAPGVNEQYF. The DNA of the CDR3 is TGTGCCACCAGCAGAGGGGCACCGGGGGTCAACGAGCAGTACTTC.